The T cell receptor beta chain under discussion was sequenced for a study of PD-1 blockade in classical Hodgkin lymphoma. Study-wide results and caveats: Exclusion was the outcome for patients who began nivolumab under 1 year after ASCT. Complete responders entered with baseline diversity on par with newly diagnosed patients, the results showed. The study reported lower baseline TCR diversity in newly diagnosed patients than in healthy donors.

Some clones are missing from TCRdb's copy, which holds only in-frame ones; the method was immunoSEQ multiplex PCR. The sample contains approximately 26,000 clones, about 70% of which appear only once. All patients relapsed after autologous stem cell transplantation, and brentuximab vedotin exposure varied. The study recorded best responses of complete response, partial response or progressive disease. Germline values: CDR1 SEHNR, CDR2 FQNEAQ (reference sequence). Trimming stripped 0 bases from V and 2 bases from J, with 6 bases between. The CDR3 consists of 14 residues. Remarks on this clone: Its target is not known.

The chain couples TRBV7-9 to TRBJ2-3; D not resolved. The sequence derives from a human donor with classical Hodgkin lymphoma. This specimen was peripheral blood mononuclear cells (PBMCs), taken at baseline. The CDR3 sequence: CASSLASPTDTQYF. DNA for the CDR3: TGTGCCAGCAGCTTAGCTAGCCCCACAGATACGCAGTATTTT.